This T cell receptor (beta chain) came from a study of T-cell reconstitution after alpha-beta-depleted transplantation in children. Overall study results and limits: There were reportedly several hundred expanded graft clones from which alpha-beta T cells came about two months after transplant. A year post-transplant, T-cell counts and diversity derived mostly from newly produced T cells. Diversity of TCRbeta at day 60 was high in some patients, arising from surviving recipient T cells and thymic progenitors.

This clonotype has just a few counts. Its antigen is undetermined. The library targeted TCRbeta and was prepared with unique molecular identifiers. MiXCR, run by TCRdb on the PCR reads, gives a single entry per CDR3 protein. The sample has hundreds of thousands of distinct CDR3 sequences, about 12% seen once. This CDR3 has 18 amino acids. J was trimmed by 4 bases and V by 2 bases; bases with no gene match: 7. Per germline, CDR1 MNHEY and CDR2 SMNVEV (reference sequence). The chain recombines TRBV27 with TRBJ2-1; 14 bases line up with TRBD2. The source material was PBMCs, sampled before TCRalphabeta/CD19-depleted stem cell transplant. The clonotype comes from a girl aged 2 to 10 with congenital amegakaryocytic thrombocytopenia, due to receive a stem cell transplant. CDR3 nucleotides: TGTGCCAGCAGTTTACGTGGGACTAGCGGGAGACCTTACAATGAGCAGTTCTTC. Its protein product is CASSLRGTSGRPYNEQFF.